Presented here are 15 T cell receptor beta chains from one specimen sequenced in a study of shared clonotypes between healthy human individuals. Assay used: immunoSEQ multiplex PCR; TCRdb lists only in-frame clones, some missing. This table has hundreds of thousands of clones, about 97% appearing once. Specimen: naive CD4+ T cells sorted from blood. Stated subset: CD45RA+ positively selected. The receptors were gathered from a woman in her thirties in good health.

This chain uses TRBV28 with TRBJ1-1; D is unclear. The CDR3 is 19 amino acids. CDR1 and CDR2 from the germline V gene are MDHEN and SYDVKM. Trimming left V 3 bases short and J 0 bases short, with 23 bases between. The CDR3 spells CASSFIGLRARGMNTEAFF. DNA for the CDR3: TGTGCCAGCAGTTTCATCGGGCTGCGGGCAAGAGGGATGAACACTGAAGCTTTCTTT.

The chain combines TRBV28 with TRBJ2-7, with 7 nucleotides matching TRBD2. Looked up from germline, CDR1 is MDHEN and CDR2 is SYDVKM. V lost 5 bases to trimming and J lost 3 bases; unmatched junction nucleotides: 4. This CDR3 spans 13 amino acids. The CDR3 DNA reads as TGTGCCAGCAGTCTAGCGGAGAGCTACGAGCAGTACTTC. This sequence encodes CASSLAESYEQYF.

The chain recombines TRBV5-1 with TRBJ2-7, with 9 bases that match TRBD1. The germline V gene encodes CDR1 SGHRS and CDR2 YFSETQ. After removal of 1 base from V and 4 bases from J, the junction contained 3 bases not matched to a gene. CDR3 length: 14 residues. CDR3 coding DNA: TGCGCCAGCAGCTTGCCAGGGACAGGGTACGAGCAGTACTTC. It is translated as CASSLPGTGYEQYF.

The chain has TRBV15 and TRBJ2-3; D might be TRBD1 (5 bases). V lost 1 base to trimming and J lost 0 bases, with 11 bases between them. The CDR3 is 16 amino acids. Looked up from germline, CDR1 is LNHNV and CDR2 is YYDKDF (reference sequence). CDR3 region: CATSRGGSLSTDTQYF. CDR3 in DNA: TGTGCCACCAGCAGAGGGGGCAGCCTTAGCACAGATACGCAGTATTTT.

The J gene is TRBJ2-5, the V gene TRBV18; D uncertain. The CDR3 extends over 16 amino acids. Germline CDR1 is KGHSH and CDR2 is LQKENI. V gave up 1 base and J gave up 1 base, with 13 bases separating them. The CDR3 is CASSPQTTLVQETQYF. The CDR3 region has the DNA TGTGCCAGCTCACCACAAACGACATTAGTCCAAGAGACCCAGTACTTC. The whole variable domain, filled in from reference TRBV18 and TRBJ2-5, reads NAGVMQNPRHLVRRRGQEARLRCSPMKGHSHVYWYRQLPEEGLKFMVYLQKENIIDESGMPKERFSAEFPKEGPSILRIQQVVRGDSAAYFCASSPQTTLVQETQYFGPGTRLLVL.

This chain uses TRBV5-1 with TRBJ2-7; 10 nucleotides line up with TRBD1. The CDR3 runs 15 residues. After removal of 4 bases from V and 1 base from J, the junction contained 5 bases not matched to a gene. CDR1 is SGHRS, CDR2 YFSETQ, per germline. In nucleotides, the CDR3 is TGCGCCAGCAGCCTAGACAGGGGGCAATCCTACGAGCAGTACTTC. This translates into CASSLDRGQSYEQYF.

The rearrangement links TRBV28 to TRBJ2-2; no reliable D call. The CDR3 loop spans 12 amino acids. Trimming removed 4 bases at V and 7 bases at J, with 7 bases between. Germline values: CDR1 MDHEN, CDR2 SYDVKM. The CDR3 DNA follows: TGTGCCAGCAGTTCGAGTGGCGGGGAGCTGTTTTTT. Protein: CASSSSGGELFF.

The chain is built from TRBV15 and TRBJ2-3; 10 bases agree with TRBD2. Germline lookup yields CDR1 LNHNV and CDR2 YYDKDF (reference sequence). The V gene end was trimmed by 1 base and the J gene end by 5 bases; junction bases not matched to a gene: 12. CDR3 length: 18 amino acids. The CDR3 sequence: CATSRGGRLAGEVDTQYF. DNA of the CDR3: TGTGCCACCAGCAGAGGGGGACGGCTAGCGGGAGAGGTAGATACGCAGTATTTT.

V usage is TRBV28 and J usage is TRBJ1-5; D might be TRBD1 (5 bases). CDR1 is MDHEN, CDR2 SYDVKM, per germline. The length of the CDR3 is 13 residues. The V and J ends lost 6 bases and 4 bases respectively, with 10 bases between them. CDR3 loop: CASRTRENQPQHF. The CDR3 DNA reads TGTGCCAGCAGGACCAGGGAAAATCAGCCCCAGCATTTT. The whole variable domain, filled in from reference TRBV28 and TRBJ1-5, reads DVKVTQSSRYLVKRTGEKVFLECVQDMDHENMFWYRQDPGLGLRLIYFSYDVKMKEKGDIPEGYSVSREKKERFSLILESASTNQTSMYLCASRTRENQPQHFGDGTRLSIL.

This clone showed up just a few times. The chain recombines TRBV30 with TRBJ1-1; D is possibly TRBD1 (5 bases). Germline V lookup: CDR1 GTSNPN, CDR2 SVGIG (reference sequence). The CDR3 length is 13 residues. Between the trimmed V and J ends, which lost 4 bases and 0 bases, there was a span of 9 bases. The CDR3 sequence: CAWTGHLNTEAFF. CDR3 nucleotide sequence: TGTGCCTGGACCGGACACCTGAACACTGAAGCTTTCTTT.

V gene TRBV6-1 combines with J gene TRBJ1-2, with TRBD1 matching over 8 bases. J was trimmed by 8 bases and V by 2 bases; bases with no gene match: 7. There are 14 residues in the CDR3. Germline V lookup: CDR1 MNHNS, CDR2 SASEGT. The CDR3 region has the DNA TGTGCCAGCAGTGAATTGTCCAGGGGGCTAGGCTACACCTTC. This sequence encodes CASSELSRGLGYTF.

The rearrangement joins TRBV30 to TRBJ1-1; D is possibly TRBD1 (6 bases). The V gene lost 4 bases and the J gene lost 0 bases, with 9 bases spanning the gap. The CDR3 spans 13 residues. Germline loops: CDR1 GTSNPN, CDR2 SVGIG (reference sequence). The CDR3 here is CAWKGQMNTEAFF. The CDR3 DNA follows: TGTGCCTGGAAGGGACAAATGAACACTGAAGCTTTCTTT.

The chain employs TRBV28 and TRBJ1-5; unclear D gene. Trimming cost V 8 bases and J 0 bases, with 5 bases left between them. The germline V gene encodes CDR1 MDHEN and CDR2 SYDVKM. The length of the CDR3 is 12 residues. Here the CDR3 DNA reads TGTGCCAGCCACGATAGCAATCAGCCCCAGCATTTT. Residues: CASHDSNQPQHF.

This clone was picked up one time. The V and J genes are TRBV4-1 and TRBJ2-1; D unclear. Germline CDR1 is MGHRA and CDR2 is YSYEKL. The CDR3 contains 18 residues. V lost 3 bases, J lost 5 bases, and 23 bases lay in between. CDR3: CASSQGRVTTLANNEQFF. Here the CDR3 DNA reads TGCGCCAGCAGCCAGGGCCGGGTTACTACCCTGGCTAACAATGAGCAGTTCTTC.

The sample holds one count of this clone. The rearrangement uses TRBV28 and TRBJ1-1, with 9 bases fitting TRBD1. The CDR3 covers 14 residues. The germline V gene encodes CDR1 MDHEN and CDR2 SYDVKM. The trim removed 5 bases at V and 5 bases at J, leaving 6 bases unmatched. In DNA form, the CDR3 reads TGTGCCAGCAGTCAAGGACAGGGGTTAACTGAAGCTTTCTTT. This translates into CASSQGQGLTEAFF. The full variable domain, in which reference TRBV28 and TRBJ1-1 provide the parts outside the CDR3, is DVKVTQSSRYLVKRTGEKVFLECVQDMDHENMFWYRQDPGLGLRLIYFSYDVKMKEKGDIPEGYSVSREKKERFSLILESASTNQTSMYLCASSQGQGLTEAFFGQGTRLTVV.